These T cell receptor beta chains were read from a single sample in a study of T-cell memory formation after mild COVID-19. TCRdb ran MiXCR on the 5' RACE reads and lists one entry per CDR3 protein. The sample shows around 370,000 distinct CDR3 sequences, over 20% of them seen only once. Sequenced input: PBMCs or a T cell subset sorted from them (not recorded which). These receptors all come from an adult woman who had mild COVID-19 (a few samples of this study predate the infection). Cell type and time point are not known. Each CDR3 is given with its conserved first and last residue. The order of the fields is V gene, J gene, clone size, CDR3 protein. Clone size, where shown, is once, few, many, or a class for clones that have expanded.

v_call: TRBV5-5
j_call: TRBJ1-2
clone_size: few
cdr3_aa: CASSFGTDYGYTF

v_call: TRBV3-1
j_call: TRBJ2-3
clone_size: few
cdr3_aa: CASSLGLAVYTQYF

v_call: TRBV9
j_call: TRBJ2-3
clone_size: NA
cdr3_aa: CASNDGTDTQYF

v_call: TRBV12-3/TRBV12-4
j_call: TRBJ2-3
clone_size: NA
cdr3_aa: CASSLLATDTQYF

v_call: TRBV7-2
j_call: TRBJ1-5
clone_size: NA
cdr3_aa: CASSSPGGALLGAQHF

v_call: TRBV7-6
j_call: TRBJ2-1
clone_size: once
cdr3_aa: CASSLDVIGGLSENEQFF

v_call: TRBV7-2
j_call: TRBJ1-2
clone_size: NA
cdr3_aa: CASSLSRATGRGYTF

v_call: TRBV29-1
j_call: TRBJ1-5
clone_size: NA
cdr3_aa: CSVNTGVNQPQHF

v_call: TRBV12-3/TRBV12-4
j_call: TRBJ2-7
clone_size: NA
cdr3_aa: CASSQDSSSAYEQYF

v_call: TRBV4-3
j_call: TRBJ1-1
clone_size: NA
cdr3_aa: CASSQDLNTEAFF

v_call: TRBV5-1
j_call: TRBJ1-2
clone_size: NA
cdr3_aa: CASSLVPGGGADYGYTF

v_call: TRBV12-5
j_call: TRBJ2-5
clone_size: few
cdr3_aa: CASGLVRGGRETQYF

v_call: TRBV15
j_call: TRBJ1-4
clone_size: few
cdr3_aa: CATSRNRLRDWQEKLFF

v_call: TRBV20-1
j_call: TRBJ1-2
clone_size: NA
cdr3_aa: CSARDPSGYTF

v_call: TRBV29-1
j_call: TRBJ1-2
clone_size: NA
cdr3_aa: CSVVPDRYLNYGYTF

v_call: TRBV9
j_call: TRBJ1-6
clone_size: NA
cdr3_aa: CASSPRDRANSPLHF

v_call: TRBV18
j_call: TRBJ2-7
clone_size: NA
cdr3_aa: CASSRGQDYEQYF

v_call: TRBV23-1
j_call: TRBJ2-3
clone_size: NA
cdr3_aa: CASSQMDRGGDTQYF

v_call: TRBV5-1
j_call: TRBJ2-7
clone_size: few
cdr3_aa: CASSLDLAGGLGEQYF

v_call: TRBV9
j_call: TRBJ1-1
clone_size: NA
cdr3_aa: CASSAGLRGRGDNTEAFF

v_call: TRBV6-6
j_call: TRBJ2-3
clone_size: NA
cdr3_aa: CASRQGGRATDTQYF

v_call: TRBV4-3
j_call: TRBJ2-3
clone_size: NA
cdr3_aa: CASSHIGQRSEGDTQYF